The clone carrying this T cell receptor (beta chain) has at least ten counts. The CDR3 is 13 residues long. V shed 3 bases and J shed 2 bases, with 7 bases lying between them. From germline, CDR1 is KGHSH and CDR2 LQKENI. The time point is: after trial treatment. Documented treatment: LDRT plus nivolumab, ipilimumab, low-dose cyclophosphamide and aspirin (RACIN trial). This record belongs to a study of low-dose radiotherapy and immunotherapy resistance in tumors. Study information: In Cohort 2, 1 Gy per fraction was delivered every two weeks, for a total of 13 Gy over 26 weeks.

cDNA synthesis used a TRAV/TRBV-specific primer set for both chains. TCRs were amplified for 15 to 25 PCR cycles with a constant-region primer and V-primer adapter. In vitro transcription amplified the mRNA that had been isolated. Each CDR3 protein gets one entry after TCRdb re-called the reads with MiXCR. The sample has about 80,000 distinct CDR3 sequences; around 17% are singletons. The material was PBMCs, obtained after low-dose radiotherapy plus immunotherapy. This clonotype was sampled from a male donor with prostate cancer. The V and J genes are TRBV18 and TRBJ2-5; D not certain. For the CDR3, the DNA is TGTGCCAGCTCACCTAGTCTACAAGAGACCCAGTACTTC. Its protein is CASSPSLQETQYF.